This TCR beta chain was recovered during a study of PD-L1 blockade in urothelial cancer (dated by TCRdb to 2016 to 2017). Study-wide context: All patients started therapy around 2014 and received atezolizumab 1,200 mg intravenously every 3 weeks. About 90% of the 29 patients were identified as males with urothelial cancer of bladder origin, and a prior smoking history was reported by 18 of 29 patients. Patients had an ECOG performance status of 0 or 1 and had received between 0 and 3 prior chemotherapy regimens. Blood samples were analyzed 3 weeks after the start of treatment (second dose) and 6 weeks after the start of treatment. Blood samples gave median yields of around 150,000 T cells and some 80,000 unique TCRs, along with a median clonality of 0.080. The study, an exploratory multi-omic analysis, examined somatic, immune and clinical correlates of response to PD-L1 blockade with atezolizumab in urothelial cancer. TCR sequencing covered pretreatment tumor samples and matched, serially collected peripheral blood taken before and after atezolizumab treatment. Progression-free survival longer than 6 months counted as durable clinical benefit, and TCR features were additionally tested against both progression-free and overall survival. In the same patients who had TCR sequencing, pretreatment tumors also underwent whole exome sequencing and RNA sequencing. Nine patients achieved durable clinical benefit and 15 to 20 did not. Pretreatment blood TCR-seq was available for about 30 patients, at least one posttreatment blood collection was obtained for some 25 patients, and tumor TCR-seq was available for some 25 patients.

Paper-wide results and their limitations: Small sample size (n ≈ 29) and many exploratory analyses mean the results are intended to be hypothesis-generating. Improved progression-free and overall survival was associated with having pretreatment peripheral blood TCR clonality below the median. At 3 weeks after the start of treatment, tumor-associated TCR clones in peripheral blood had expanded more in patients with durable benefit (n ≈ 23, p = 0.022).

V ends up 2 bases short and J 1 base short, with an unmatched junction base count of 11. Including cysteine and phenylalanine, the CDR3 has 18 amino acids. Only the CDR3 part of the read is kept: 54 bases, read in frame from the first base. In the germline V gene, CDR1 corresponds to SGDLS and CDR2 to YYNGEE. The sample's time point label, decoded: peripheral blood 6 weeks after treatment start. The cohort comprised 30 or so patients with locally advanced or metastatic urothelial carcinoma treated at Memorial Sloan Kettering on a trial protocol. Peripheral blood mononuclear cells were collected from each patient pretreatment and during treatment, giving between 1 and 8 total time points per patient. The Qiagen DNeasy Blood extraction kit was used to purify genomic DNA from total PBMCs and tumor samples. Collected pretreatment and during treatment, PBMCs were isolated and stored as previously described.

Comments on this clone: What antigen it recognizes has not been identified. No clone much larger than this one lies a single base away; base qualities are absent.

To estimate absolute template abundance from read counts, synthetic TCR analog templates were spiked into each PCR. The immunoSEQ assay was used to amplify TCRbeta CDR3 regions from genomic DNA with bias-controlled V and J gene primers. Sequencing of rearranged TCRbeta segments was performed at approximately 20X coverage. In the source study's methods: Clustering was used to correct sequencing errors, and CDR3s were annotated against IMGT so that V, D and J genes could be assigned. Out-of-frame and stop-codon sequences were excluded, and only productive TCRbeta rearrangements were used in downstream analyses. To compute clonality, Shannon entropy was normalized by the log of the number of unique productive sequences and then subtracted from one. Fisher's exact test with Benjamini-Hochberg correction, at a threshold of adjusted p below 0.01, was used to find clones that differed between time points or between blood and tumor. The source is immuneACCESS, and TCRdb retained only in-frame sequences with V and J called. Part of the clones is not carried over; for the studies checked, unresolved V genes explain less than half of this, and the remainder is unexplained. That table gives V, J and clone size, and the DNA gave D and trimming. The sample table shows more than 40,000 clones, and approximately 83% are seen once. The ten largest clonotypes hold about 15% of the sample.

Source: PBMCs, taken around atezolizumab (anti-PD-L1) treatment. The source is a man between 60 and 75 years old with urothelial cancer. The chain is encoded by TRBV9 joined to TRBJ2-2; TRBD1 aligns with 7 central bases. The CDR3 sequence is CASSVPGDSPWNTGELFF. The bases are TGTGCCAGCAGCGTTCCCGGGGACAGCCCCTGGAACACCGGGGAGCTGTTTTTT. With all but the CDR3 taken from the reference TRBV9 and TRBJ2-2 genes, the full variable domain is: DSGVTQTPKHLITATGQRVTLRCSPRSGDLSVYWYQQSLDQGLQFLIQYYNGEERAKGNILERFSAQQFPDLHSELNLSSLELGDSALYFCASSVPGDSPWNTGELFFGEGSRLTVL.